A selection of T cell receptor beta chains follows, all from one sample in a study of CD8 T cells in ankylosing spondylitis. TCRdb recomputed calls from the 5' RACE reads with MiXCR, one row per CDR3 protein. The sample lists about 540,000 distinct CDR3 sequences, about 13% occurring once. Sequenced material: blood, either unsorted or a sorted T cell fraction (not recorded which). The receptors originated from a male donor with ankylosing spondylitis. Each CDR3 is given with its conserved first and last residue. Each record gives: D gene, CDR3 length, clone size, J gene, V gene, CDR3 protein, CDR3 DNA. A D gene is named only where the DNA matches it firmly. Clone sizes are given selectively: once, few, many, or a class where the clone is expanded.

d_call: NA
cdr3_length: 17
clone_size: NA
j_call: TRBJ2-5
v_call: TRBV29-1
cdr3_aa: CSVEGIRGEGHQETQYF
cdr3_nt: TGCAGCGTTGAAGGCATAAGGGGGGAGGGCCATCAGGAGACCCAGTACTTC

d_call: NA
cdr3_length: 12
clone_size: few
j_call: TRBJ1-2
v_call: TRBV28
cdr3_aa: CASSTGTYGYTF
cdr3_nt: TGTGCCAGCAGTACAGGGACTTATGGCTACACCTTC

d_call: NA
cdr3_length: 13
clone_size: NA
j_call: TRBJ1-5
v_call: TRBV24-1
cdr3_aa: CATSDYAQGAQHF
cdr3_nt: TGTGCCACCAGTGATTACGCACAGGGTGCCCAGCATTTT

d_call: NA
cdr3_length: 14
clone_size: few
j_call: TRBJ2-2
v_call: TRBV4-1
cdr3_aa: CASSQDLPTGELFF
cdr3_nt: TGCGCCAGCAGCCAAGATCTCCCCACCGGGGAGCTGTTTTTT

d_call: NA
cdr3_length: 11
clone_size: few
j_call: TRBJ2-3
v_call: TRBV7-2
cdr3_aa: CASTPTDTQYF
cdr3_nt: TGTGCCAGCACCCCAACAGATACGCAGTATTTT

d_call: NA
cdr3_length: 15
clone_size: few
j_call: TRBJ1-5
v_call: TRBV4-2
cdr3_aa: CASSPQALSNQPQHF
cdr3_nt: TGTGCCAGCAGCCCCCAGGCGCTTAGCAATCAGCCCCAGCATTTT

d_call: NA
cdr3_length: 11
clone_size: many
j_call: TRBJ1-1
v_call: TRBV12-3/TRBV12-4
cdr3_aa: CASGEVAEAFF
cdr3_nt: TGTGCCAGCGGGGAGGTAGCTGAAGCTTTCTTT

d_call: NA
cdr3_length: 14
clone_size: few
j_call: TRBJ1-1
v_call: TRBV6-1
cdr3_aa: CASSRSTLCTEAFF
cdr3_nt: TGTGCCAGCAGTCGTTCGACCCTGTGTACTGAAGCTTTCTTT

d_call: TRBD2
cdr3_length: 20
clone_size: NA
j_call: TRBJ2-5
v_call: TRBV7-7
cdr3_aa: CASSLAPPSRLAGGQETQYF
cdr3_nt: TGTGCCAGCAGCTTAGCACCCCCTTCCCGACTAGCGGGAGGACAAGAGACCCAGTACTTC

d_call: TRBD2
cdr3_length: 15
clone_size: few
j_call: TRBJ2-1
v_call: TRBV9
cdr3_aa: CASSVGRGGYNEQFF
cdr3_nt: TGTGCCAGCAGCGTAGGTCGGGGGGGCTACAATGAGCAGTTCTTC

d_call: NA
cdr3_length: 15
clone_size: NA
j_call: TRBJ2-3
v_call: TRBV7-9
cdr3_aa: CASSPRALSTDTQYF
cdr3_nt: TGTGCCAGCAGCCCTAGAGCGCTTAGCACAGATACGCAGTATTTT

d_call: NA
cdr3_length: 12
clone_size: NA
j_call: TRBJ2-2
v_call: TRBV20-1
cdr3_aa: CSLSGNTGELFF
cdr3_nt: TGCAGTCTCAGCGGGAACACCGGGGAGCTGTTTTTT

d_call: NA
cdr3_length: 18
clone_size: NA
j_call: TRBJ2-1
v_call: TRBV19
cdr3_aa: CASSTGGHRAMWYNEQFF
cdr3_nt: TGTGCCAGTAGTACTGGGGGGCACAGGGCAATGTGGTACAATGAGCAGTTCTTC

d_call: NA
cdr3_length: 12
clone_size: NA
j_call: TRBJ1-2
v_call: TRBV20-1
cdr3_aa: CSARTVGGGYTF
cdr3_nt: TGCAGTGCTAGAACCGTCGGGGGCGGCTACACCTTC

d_call: NA
cdr3_length: 13
clone_size: many
j_call: TRBJ2-2
v_call: TRBV7-7
cdr3_aa: CASSLEITGELFF
cdr3_nt: TGTGCCAGCAGCTTAGAGATCACCGGGGAGCTGTTTTTT

d_call: NA
cdr3_length: 15
clone_size: many
j_call: TRBJ1-1
v_call: TRBV11-2
cdr3_aa: CASSLGVRTNTEAFF
cdr3_nt: TGTGCCAGCAGCTTAGGGGTTAGAACGAACACTGAAGCTTTCTTT

d_call: NA
cdr3_length: 15
clone_size: NA
j_call: TRBJ1-1
v_call: TRBV7-9
cdr3_aa: CASSLISGNPTEAFF
cdr3_nt: TGTGCCAGCAGCTTAATATCTGGGAACCCCACTGAAGCTTTCTTT

d_call: TRBD1
cdr3_length: 15
clone_size: few
j_call: TRBJ2-7
v_call: TRBV7-6
cdr3_aa: CASSSPGTGVSKQYF
cdr3_nt: TGTGCCAGCAGCTCACCCGGGACAGGGGTATCCAAGCAGTACTTC

d_call: NA
cdr3_length: 13
clone_size: NA
j_call: TRBJ2-3
v_call: TRBV11-3
cdr3_aa: CASSLGQGNTQYF
cdr3_nt: TGTGCCAGCAGCTTAGGCCAGGGAAATACGCAGTATTTT

d_call: NA
cdr3_length: 14
clone_size: few
j_call: TRBJ2-5
v_call: TRBV25-1
cdr3_aa: CASSDREAQETQYF
cdr3_nt: TGTGCCAGCAGTGACAGGGAGGCCCAAGAGACCCAGTACTTC

d_call: NA
cdr3_length: 13
clone_size: NA
j_call: TRBJ2-7
v_call: TRBV10-3
cdr3_aa: CASLGLPFYEQYF
cdr3_nt: TGTGCCAGCCTGGGGTTGCCTTTTTACGAGCAGTACTTC

d_call: NA
cdr3_length: 14
clone_size: NA
j_call: TRBJ1-2
v_call: TRBV7-9
cdr3_aa: CASSQIVGGYGYTF
cdr3_nt: TGTGCCAGCAGCCAAATTGTAGGGGGCTATGGCTACACCTTC

d_call: TRBD1
cdr3_length: 14
clone_size: NA
j_call: TRBJ2-5
v_call: TRBV2
cdr3_aa: CASRQTGGAETQYF
cdr3_nt: TGTGCCAGCAGACAGACAGGGGGCGCGGAGACCCAGTACTTC

d_call: NA
cdr3_length: 15
clone_size: NA
j_call: TRBJ2-1
v_call: TRBV6-2/TRBV6-3
cdr3_aa: CASSSAVVSSSEQFF
cdr3_nt: TGTGCCAGCAGCTCTGCAGTTGTCTCTAGCTCAGAGCAGTTCTTC

d_call: NA
cdr3_length: 14
clone_size: many
j_call: TRBJ1-2
v_call: TRBV12-3/TRBV12-4
cdr3_aa: CASSFGGRGYGYTF
cdr3_nt: TGTGCCAGCAGTTTTGGGGGGAGGGGCTATGGCTACACCTTC

d_call: NA
cdr3_length: 15
clone_size: NA
j_call: TRBJ2-7
v_call: TRBV12-3/TRBV12-4
cdr3_aa: CASSLWDASSYEQYF
cdr3_nt: TGTGCCAGCAGTTTATGGGACGCGAGCTCCTACGAGCAGTACTTC

d_call: TRBD2
cdr3_length: 15
clone_size: NA
j_call: TRBJ2-3
v_call: TRBV2
cdr3_aa: CASRGIAGFTDTQYF
cdr3_nt: TGTGCCAGCCGGGGGATAGCGGGCTTCACAGATACGCAGTATTTT

d_call: NA
cdr3_length: 13
clone_size: NA
j_call: TRBJ1-2
v_call: TRBV6-5
cdr3_aa: CASIYGQHYGYTF
cdr3_nt: TGTGCCAGCATTTACGGACAGCACTATGGCTACACCTTC

d_call: TRBD2
cdr3_length: 17
clone_size: few
j_call: TRBJ2-3
v_call: TRBV6-1
cdr3_aa: CASSPKRSSGRGDTQYF
cdr3_nt: TGTGCCAGCAGTCCCAAGCGGAGTAGCGGGAGGGGAGATACGCAGTATTTT

d_call: NA
cdr3_length: 14
clone_size: many
j_call: TRBJ2-3
v_call: TRBV5-1
cdr3_aa: CASSLGGAEDTQYF
cdr3_nt: TGCGCCAGCAGCTTGGGAGGGGCCGAAGATACGCAGTATTTT

d_call: TRBD1
cdr3_length: 15
clone_size: few
j_call: TRBJ2-1
v_call: TRBV3-1
cdr3_aa: CASSPRTGAVNEQFF
cdr3_nt: TGTGCCAGCAGCCCTCGGACAGGGGCGGTAAATGAGCAGTTCTTC

d_call: NA
cdr3_length: 12
clone_size: NA
j_call: TRBJ1-2
v_call: TRBV20-1
cdr3_aa: CSALRVAYGYTF
cdr3_nt: TGCAGTGCTCTCAGGGTGGCCTATGGCTACACCTTC

d_call: NA
cdr3_length: 16
clone_size: many
j_call: TRBJ2-2
v_call: TRBV7-9
cdr3_aa: CASSPGDETGTGELFF
cdr3_nt: TGTGCCAGCAGCCCTGGGGACGAAACGGGGACCGGGGAGCTGTTTTTT

d_call: NA
cdr3_length: 15
clone_size: many
j_call: TRBJ2-5
v_call: TRBV27
cdr3_aa: CASSLSGPIRGTQYF
cdr3_nt: TGTGCCAGCAGTTTATCCGGACCCATCCGGGGGACCCAGTACTTC

d_call: NA
cdr3_length: 11
clone_size: few
j_call: TRBJ1-2
v_call: TRBV12-3/TRBV12-4
cdr3_aa: CASSLVTSEPF
cdr3_nt: TGTGCCAGCAGTTTAGTGACCTCAGAACCCTTC

d_call: NA
cdr3_length: 14
clone_size: NA
j_call: TRBJ1-3
v_call: TRBV7-6
cdr3_aa: CASSSRDSGNTIYF
cdr3_nt: TGTGCCAGCAGCTCCAGGGACTCTGGAAACACCATATATTTT

d_call: TRBD2
cdr3_length: 16
clone_size: NA
j_call: TRBJ2-1
v_call: TRBV18
cdr3_aa: CASSGRLAGAGNEQFF
cdr3_nt: TGTGCCAGCTCAGGCCGGCTAGCGGGAGCCGGCAATGAGCAGTTCTTC

d_call: NA
cdr3_length: 14
clone_size: NA
j_call: TRBJ2-1
v_call: TRBV24-1
cdr3_aa: CATSDLGRGGEQFF
cdr3_nt: TGTGCCACCAGTGATTTGGGACGGGGTGGGGAGCAGTTCTTC

d_call: TRBD1
cdr3_length: 14
clone_size: many
j_call: TRBJ1-4
v_call: TRBV20-1
cdr3_aa: CSARDRTGNEKLFF
cdr3_nt: TGCAGTGCTAGAGACCGGACAGGGAATGAAAAACTGTTTTTT

d_call: TRBD1
cdr3_length: 14
clone_size: NA
j_call: TRBJ2-7
v_call: TRBV5-1
cdr3_aa: CASSLQGIGDEQYF
cdr3_nt: TGCGCCAGCAGCTTACAGGGGATCGGTGACGAGCAGTACTTC

d_call: TRBD2
cdr3_length: 15
clone_size: NA
j_call: TRBJ2-3
v_call: TRBV20-1
cdr3_aa: CSALNAGVGTDTQYF
cdr3_nt: TGCAGTGCCCTCAATGCGGGAGTGGGCACAGATACGCAGTATTTT

d_call: NA
cdr3_length: 13
clone_size: many
j_call: TRBJ2-7
v_call: TRBV12-3/TRBV12-4
cdr3_aa: CASSFPASYEQYF
cdr3_nt: TGTGCCAGCAGTTTCCCCGCGAGCTACGAGCAGTACTTC

d_call: NA
cdr3_length: 15
clone_size: few
j_call: TRBJ1-4
v_call: TRBV20-1
cdr3_aa: CSASDPSGADEKLFF
cdr3_nt: TGCAGTGCTAGCGATCCGTCGGGGGCCGATGAAAAACTGTTTTTT

d_call: NA
cdr3_length: 15
clone_size: NA
j_call: TRBJ2-1
v_call: TRBV5-1
cdr3_aa: CASSLGIARDNEQFF
cdr3_nt: TGCGCCAGCAGCTTGGGCATCGCCCGGGACAATGAGCAGTTCTTC

d_call: TRBD1
cdr3_length: 16
clone_size: NA
j_call: TRBJ1-3
v_call: TRBV20-1
cdr3_aa: CSAHDRGKGSGNTIYF
cdr3_nt: TGCAGTGCCCATGACAGGGGAAAGGGGTCTGGAAACACCATATATTTT

d_call: NA
cdr3_length: 14
clone_size: few
j_call: TRBJ1-2
v_call: TRBV7-2
cdr3_aa: CASSLESGVYGYTF
cdr3_nt: TGTGCCAGCAGCTTAGAATCAGGGGTCTATGGCTACACCTTC

d_call: TRBD1
cdr3_length: 16
clone_size: NA
j_call: TRBJ1-4
v_call: TRBV5-1
cdr3_aa: CASSVEAGRGYEKLFF
cdr3_nt: TGCGCCAGCAGCGTCGAGGCGGGCAGGGGGTATGAAAAACTGTTTTTT

d_call: TRBD1
cdr3_length: 14
clone_size: NA
j_call: TRBJ1-5
v_call: TRBV12-3/TRBV12-4
cdr3_aa: CASKDRGPGQPQHF
cdr3_nt: TGTGCCAGCAAGGACAGGGGGCCGGGGCAGCCCCAGCATTTT

d_call: TRBD2
cdr3_length: 17
clone_size: many
j_call: TRBJ2-1
v_call: TRBV9
cdr3_aa: CASSVGGSGGRYDEQFF
cdr3_nt: TGTGCCAGCAGCGTAGGGGGTAGCGGGGGCCGCTACGATGAGCAGTTCTTC

d_call: TRBD2
cdr3_length: 18
clone_size: few
j_call: TRBJ2-1
v_call: TRBV20-1
cdr3_aa: CSARDVGLAGKSYNEQFF
cdr3_nt: TGCAGTGCTAGAGATGTCGGACTAGCGGGGAAATCCTACAATGAGCAGTTCTTC

d_call: TRBD1
cdr3_length: 13
clone_size: NA
j_call: TRBJ2-3
v_call: TRBV12-3/TRBV12-4
cdr3_aa: CASRQGDSGGQYF
cdr3_nt: TGTGCCAGCAGACAAGGGGACAGTGGGGGCCAGTATTTT

d_call: NA
cdr3_length: 14
clone_size: many
j_call: TRBJ1-2
v_call: TRBV27
cdr3_aa: CASRLVRGVAGYTF
cdr3_nt: TGTGCCAGCAGACTTGTAAGGGGGGTGGCTGGCTACACCTTC

d_call: TRBD1
cdr3_length: 16
clone_size: NA
j_call: TRBJ2-7
v_call: TRBV18
cdr3_aa: CASSPLGTGGNYEQYF
cdr3_nt: TGTGCCAGCTCACCATTAGGGACAGGGGGTAACTACGAGCAGTACTTC